This T cell receptor (beta chain) was found in a study of T-cell reconstitution after alpha-beta-depleted transplantation in children. Study-wide points: There were some patients whose high TCRbeta diversity at day 60 came from surviving recipient T cells and thymic progenitors. Several hundred graft clones that had expanded were reportedly the source of alpha-beta T cells about two months after transplant.

This clonotype was observed many times. The target antigen is unknown. The J segment lost 6 bases and the V segment lost 6 bases, leaving 7 bases of the junction unmatched. The CDR3 consists of 14 residues. CDR1 and CDR2 (germline): DFQATT, SNEGSKA (reference sequence). The TCRbeta library incorporated unique molecular identifiers. TCRdb reprocessed the PCR reads with MiXCR, giving one entry per CDR3 protein. The table includes approximately 170,000 distinct CDR3 sequences, roughly 11% detected once. The J gene is TRBJ1-5, the V gene TRBV20-1; 11 nucleotides match TRBD1. The source is a boy under 10 years old with acute myeloid leukemia, due to receive a stem cell transplant. Sequenced material: PBMCs, taken before TCRalphabeta/CD19-depleted stem cell transplant. CDR3 coding DNA: TGCAGTGCCCTGGACAGGGGGCGCGGTCAGCCCCAGCATTTT. The encoded protein is CSALDRGRGQPQHF.